A single sample is the source of the 10 T cell receptor beta chains below, sequenced in a study of cytomegalovirus exposure and HLA in healthy donors. Both 60 Vbeta primers and 13 Jbeta primers went into the PCR. Some clones are missing from TCRdb's copy, which holds only in-frame ones; the method was immunoSEQ multiplex PCR. The data show roughly 130,000 clones, more than 75% seen once. The sample was PBMCs. The receptors were sampled from a man aged 35-49 years in good health and CMV-seronegative.

The rearrangement joins TRBV25-1 to TRBJ2-1, with TRBD2 as a possible D gene (6 bases). This CDR3 is built from 13 residues. The germline gives CDR1 MGHDK, CDR2 SYGVNS. The V end lost 6 bases, the J end lost 8 bases, and 14 bases lay between the germline ends. This CDR3 is CASSTFPGDEQFF. DNA of the CDR3: TGTGCCAGCAGCACCTTTCCGGGGGATGAGCAGTTCTTC.

J is TRBJ2-5 and V is TRBV2; D ambiguous. Germline V gives CDR1 SNHLY, CDR2 FYNNEI. V was pared by 2 bases and J by 2 bases, with 12 bases between. This CDR3 comprises 15 residues. The CDR3 protein is CASSEFGRLQETQYF. The CDR3 DNA is TGTGCCAGCAGTGAATTCGGCAGGCTACAAGAGACCCAGTACTTC.

The chain carries TRBV10-3 and TRBJ2-2, with a possible D match to TRBD2 (6 bases). Trimming cost V 7 bases and J 0 bases, with 9 bases left between them. The CDR3 loop spans 14 amino acids. The germline V gene encodes CDR1 ENHRY and CDR2 SYGVKD. The CDR3 loop is CAIMGGSNTGELFF. For the CDR3, the DNA is TGTGCCATCATGGGGGGATCGAACACCGGGGAGCTGTTTTTT.

The rearrangement joins TRBV19 to TRBJ2-3; 11 positions match TRBD2. The CDR3 is 17 residues long. CDR1 is LNHDA and CDR2 is SQIVND in the germline V gene (reference sequence). With V trimmed by 9 bases and J by 0 bases, 11 bases remained unmatched. CDR3 region: CASSLTGTSGSTDTQYF. Written as DNA, the CDR3 is TGTGCCAGCAGCCTGACCGGGACTAGCGGTAGCACAGATACGCAGTATTTT.

The genes are TRBV27 and TRBJ1-1, with a possible D match to TRBD1 (6 bases). Germline V gives CDR1 MNHEY, CDR2 SMNVEV (reference sequence). Trimming pared 5 bases from V and 4 bases from J, leaving 17 bases between. CDR3 length: 15 residues. For the CDR3, the DNA is TGTGCCAGCAGTCCCCAAGTACAGGGTGTCACTGAAGCTTTCTTT. It translates to CASSPQVQGVTEAFF.

V is TRBV11-2 and J is TRBJ1-5; 9 bases agree with TRBD1. Looked up from germline, CDR1 is SGHAT and CDR2 is FQNNGV. This CDR3 region has 17 residues. The V gene end was trimmed by 4 bases and the J gene end by 5 bases; junction bases not matched to a gene: 12. CDR3 amino acids: CASSYSTGGKKDQPQHF. DNA of the CDR3: TGTGCCAGCAGCTATTCGACAGGGGGAAAAAAAGATCAGCCCCAGCATTTT. Combining the CDR3 with reference TRBV11-2 and TRBJ1-5 gives the whole variable domain EAGVAQSPRYKIIEKRQSVAFWCNPISGHATLYWYQQILGQGPKLLIQFQNNGVVDDSQLPKDRFSAERLKGVDSTLKIQPAKLEDSAVYLCASSYSTGGKKDQPQHFGDGTRLSIL.

The chain uses TRBV7-3 and TRBJ2-3, with unresolved D. This CDR3 contains 14 residues. Germline CDR1 and CDR2: SGHTA and FQGTGA. With 5 bases removed from V and 0 bases from J, the gap between germline ends came to 9 bases. CDR3 bases: TGTGCCAGCAGCCCCGACTTTAGCACAGATACGCAGTATTTT. Its translation: CASSPDFSTDTQYF.

The chain is built from TRBV7-2 and TRBJ2-3; maybe TRBD1 (6 bases). The CDR3 has 17 amino acids. V lost 2 bases and J lost 2, with 17 bases in between. CDR1 is SGHTA, CDR2 FQGNSA, per germline. The CDR3, as DNA: TGTGCCAGCAGCTTAAGGACAGCGGCCCCTGTCACAGATACGCAGTATTTT. Its protein product is CASSLRTAAPVTDTQYF.

V usage is TRBV11-2 and J usage is TRBJ2-1, with 8 bases matching TRBD2. Unmatched junction bases numbered 8, after V lost 5 bases and J lost 5 bases. Looked up from germline, CDR1 is SGHAT and CDR2 is FQNNGV. This CDR3 region has 15 residues. This chain's CDR3 is CASSRAGAVHNEQFF. In DNA, the CDR3 is TGTGCCAGCAGCCGAGCGGGAGCAGTCCACAATGAGCAGTTCTTC.

The chain uses TRBV5-1 and TRBJ2-5; 9 bases align to TRBD2. Germline V lookup: CDR1 SGHRS, CDR2 YFSETQ. V lost 5 bases and J lost 6; bases outside the gene matches: 8. The CDR3 length is 14 residues. This chain's CDR3 is CASSTGTSMQTQYF. Here the CDR3 DNA reads TGCGCCAGCAGTACCGGGACTAGCATGCAGACCCAGTACTTC.